This T cell receptor (beta chain) is drawn from a study of OX40 agonist ivuxolimab in advanced cancers. TCRdb's table, derived via immunoSEQ multiplex PCR, lists solely in-frame clones and lacks some. This table has around 46,000 clones, roughly 89% appearing once. Study-level findings and limits: Clonal expansion by week 6 occurred in CD4+ and CD8+ blood T cells (at 0.1 to 3.0 mg/kg). More expanded clones were seen, on average, in CD8+ T cells than in CD4+. With doses of 0.1-3.0 mg/kg, partial responders showed among the lowest clonal expansion.

Comments on this clone: Its antigen is not known.

The CDR3 is 14 residues long. The V and J ends lost 0 bases and 6 bases respectively, with 11 bases between them. From germline, CDR1 is LGHNA and CDR2 YNFKEQ. Cycle 7 day 1, cycle 4 day 1, and baseline were the timepoints at which blood was sampled. The receptor comes from an adult with an advanced solid tumor such as melanoma, head and neck, liver or kidney cancer. This rearrangement joins TRBV4-2 to TRBJ1-1, with D uncertain. The source was CD4+ or CD8+ T cells sorted from blood, collected in a trial of the OX40 agonist ivuxolimab. CDR3 DNA: TGTGCCAGCAGCCAAGACGGAGTGAGCTCTGAAGCTTTCTTT. Protein sequence: CASSQDGVSSEAFF.